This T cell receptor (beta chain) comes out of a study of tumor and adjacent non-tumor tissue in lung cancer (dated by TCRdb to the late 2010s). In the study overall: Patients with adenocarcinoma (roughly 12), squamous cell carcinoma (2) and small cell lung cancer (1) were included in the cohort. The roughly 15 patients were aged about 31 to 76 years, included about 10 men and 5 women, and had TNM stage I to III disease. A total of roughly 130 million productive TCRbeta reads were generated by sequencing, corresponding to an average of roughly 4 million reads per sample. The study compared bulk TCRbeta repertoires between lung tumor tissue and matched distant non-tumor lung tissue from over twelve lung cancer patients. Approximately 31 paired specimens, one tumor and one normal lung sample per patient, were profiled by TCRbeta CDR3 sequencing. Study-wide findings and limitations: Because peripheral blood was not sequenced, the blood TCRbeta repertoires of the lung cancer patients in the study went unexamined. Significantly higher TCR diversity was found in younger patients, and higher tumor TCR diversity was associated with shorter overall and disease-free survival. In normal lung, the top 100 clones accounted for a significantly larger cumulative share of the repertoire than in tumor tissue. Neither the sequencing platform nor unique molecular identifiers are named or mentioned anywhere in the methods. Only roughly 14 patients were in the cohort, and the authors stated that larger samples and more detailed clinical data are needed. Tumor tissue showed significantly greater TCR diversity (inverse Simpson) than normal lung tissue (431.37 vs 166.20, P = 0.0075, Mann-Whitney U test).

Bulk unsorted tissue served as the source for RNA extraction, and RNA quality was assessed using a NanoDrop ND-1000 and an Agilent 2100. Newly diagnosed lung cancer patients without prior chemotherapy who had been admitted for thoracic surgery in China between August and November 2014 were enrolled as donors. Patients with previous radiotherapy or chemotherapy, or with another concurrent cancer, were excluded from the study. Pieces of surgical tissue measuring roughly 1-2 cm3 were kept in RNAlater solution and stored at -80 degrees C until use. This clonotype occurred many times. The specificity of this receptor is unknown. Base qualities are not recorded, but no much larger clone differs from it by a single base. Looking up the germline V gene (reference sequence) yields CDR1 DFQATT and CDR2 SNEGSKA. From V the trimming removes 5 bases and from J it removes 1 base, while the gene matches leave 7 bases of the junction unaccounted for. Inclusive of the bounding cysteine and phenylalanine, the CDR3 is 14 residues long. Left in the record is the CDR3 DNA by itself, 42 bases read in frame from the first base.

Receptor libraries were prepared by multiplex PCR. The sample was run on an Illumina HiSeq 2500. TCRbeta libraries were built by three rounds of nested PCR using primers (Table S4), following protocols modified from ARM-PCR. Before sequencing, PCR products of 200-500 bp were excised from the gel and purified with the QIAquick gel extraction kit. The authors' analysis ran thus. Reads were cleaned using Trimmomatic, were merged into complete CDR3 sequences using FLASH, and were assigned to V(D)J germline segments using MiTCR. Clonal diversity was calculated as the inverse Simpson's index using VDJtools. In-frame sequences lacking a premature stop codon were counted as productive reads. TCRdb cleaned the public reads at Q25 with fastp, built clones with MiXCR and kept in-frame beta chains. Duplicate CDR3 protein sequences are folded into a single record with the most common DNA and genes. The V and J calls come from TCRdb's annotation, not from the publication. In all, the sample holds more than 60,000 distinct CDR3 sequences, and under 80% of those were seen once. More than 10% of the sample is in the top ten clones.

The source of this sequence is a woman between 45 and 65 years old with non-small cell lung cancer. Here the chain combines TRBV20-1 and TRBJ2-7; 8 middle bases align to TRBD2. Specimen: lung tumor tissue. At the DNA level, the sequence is TGCAGTGCTGGAACAACTAGCGGATCCTACGAGCAGTACTTC. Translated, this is CSAGTTSGSYEQYF.